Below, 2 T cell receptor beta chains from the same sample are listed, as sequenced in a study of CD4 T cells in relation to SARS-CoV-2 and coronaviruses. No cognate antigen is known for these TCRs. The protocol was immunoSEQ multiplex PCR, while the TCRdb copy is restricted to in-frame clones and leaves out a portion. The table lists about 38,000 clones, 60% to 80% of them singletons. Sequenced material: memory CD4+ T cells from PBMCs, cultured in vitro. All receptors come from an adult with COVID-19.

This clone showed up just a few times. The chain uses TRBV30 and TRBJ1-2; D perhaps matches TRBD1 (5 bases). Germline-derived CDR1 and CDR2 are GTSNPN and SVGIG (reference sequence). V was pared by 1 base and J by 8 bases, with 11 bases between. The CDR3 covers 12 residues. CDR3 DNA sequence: TGTGCCTGGAGTGACGGGGACCTCGGCTACACCTTC. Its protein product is CAWSDGDLGYTF.

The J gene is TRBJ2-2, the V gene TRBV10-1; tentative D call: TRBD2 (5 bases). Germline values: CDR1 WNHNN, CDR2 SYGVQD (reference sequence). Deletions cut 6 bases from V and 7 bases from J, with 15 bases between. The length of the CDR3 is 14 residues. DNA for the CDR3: TGCGCCAGCAGCACCGGGATTTCCCTCGGGGAGCTGTTTTTT. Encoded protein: CASSTGISLGELFF.